The T cell receptor (beta chain) described here comes from a study of blood T cells in healthy people across ages. Study context: About one barcoded TCR beta cDNA was captured per two T cells.

Study results and caveats: The fall in TCR beta diversity per million T cells was roughly linear with age. Reliance upon unsorted PBMCs precluded definitive naive versus antigen-experienced comparison. Donor CMV status, an unknown factor, possibly confounded changes in expanded clonotypes.

This CDR3 region has 18 residues. V was clipped by 2 bases and J by 0 bases; unmatched bases: 10. Germline CDR1 LGHNA, CDR2 YSLEER. Of note for this clonotype: The target antigen is unknown.

PCR was performed a second time for about 7 to 11 cycles using a sample-barcoded 5' primer and a J-beta primer mix. TCRdb called the 5' RACE reads again in MiXCR, with one record for every CDR3 protein. Of roughly 790,000 distinct CDR3 sequences detected, 35% to 45% appear once; the ten largest clones hold around 20%. The clonotype was recovered from a woman in her sixties or seventies in good health. The chain employs TRBV4-3 and TRBJ1-5, with 7 bases matching TRBD1. The sequencing input was blood. The CDR3 spells CASSQNPLTGFSNQPQHF. CDR3 sequence (DNA): TGCGCCAGCAGCCAAAATCCCCTGACAGGGTTTAGCAATCAGCCCCAGCATTTT.